What follows are 21 T cell receptor beta chains derived from one specimen sequenced in a study of early T cells in non-severe SARS-CoV-2 infection. TCRdb reprocessed the 5' RACE reads via MiXCR and lists one record per CDR3 protein. The repertoire has roughly 50,000 distinct CDR3 sequences, 8% to 10% of them found once; the top ten carry about 9.4%. Sequencing input: whole blood. These receptors were taken from an adult who was a healthcare worker with PCR-confirmed SARS-CoV-2 infection or an uninfected control (not recorded which).

This clonotype was detected ten times or more. V and J are TRBV6-5 and TRBJ1-2; D is uncertain. The CDR3 is 13 amino acids. The V end was cut by 2 bases, the J end by 2 bases, with 6 bases between. Germline CDR1 and CDR2: MNHEY and SVGAGI. CDR3 sequence: CASSYRSNYGYTF. CDR3 nucleotides: TGTGCCAGCAGTTACCGATCAAACTATGGCTACACCTTC.

This clonotype has a count of ten or more. V is TRBV3-1 and J is TRBJ2-3; no reliable D call. V shed 0 bases and J shed 4 bases, with 5 bases lying between them. The germline gives CDR1 LGHDT, CDR2 YNNKEL (reference sequence). This CDR3 is 13 amino acids long. The CDR3, as DNA: TGTGCCAGCAGCCAAGAAAATTCAGATACGCAGTATTTT. Amino acid sequence: CASSQENSDTQYF.

The chain joins TRBV18 to TRBJ1-5; D unclear. The V and J ends lost 3 bases and 4 bases respectively, with 10 bases between them. Germline V gene lookup returns CDR1 KGHSH and CDR2 LQKENI. The CDR3 contains 14 residues. CDR3 loop: CASSPAGWNQPQHF. The CDR3 nucleotides read TGTGCCAGCTCACCGGCGGGGTGGAATCAGCCCCAGCATTTT.

This chain joins TRBV7-2 and TRBJ2-3; 15 bases fit TRBD2. The CDR3 has 19 amino acids. In germline, CDR1 is SGHTA, CDR2 FQGNSA. The V segment lost 2 bases and the J segment 0 bases; nucleotides outside the gene matches: 6. DNA of the CDR3: TGTGCCAGCAGCTTAAGGACTAGCGGGGGGGTCGGGAGCACAGATACGCAGTATTTT. This encodes CASSLRTSGGVGSTDTQYF.

The chain uses TRBV5-1 and TRBJ1-5, with 8 nucleotides matching TRBD1. This CDR3 spans 16 amino acids. V gave up 4 bases and J gave up 3 bases; unmatched junction bases: 9. Germline CDR1 is SGHRS and CDR2 is YFSETQ. CDR3 protein: CASSPDGQGINQPQHF. Here the CDR3 DNA reads TGCGCCAGCAGCCCGGACGGACAGGGCATCAATCAGCCCCAGCATTTT.

The chain couples TRBV19 to TRBJ2-3, with D maybe TRBD1 (5 bases). In germline, CDR1 is LNHDA, CDR2 SQIVND (reference sequence). The CDR3 is 16 residues long. With 4 bases removed from V and 4 bases from J, the gap between germline ends came to 18 bases. The CDR3 here is CASSTRTIHRADTQYF. In DNA form, the CDR3 reads TGTGCCAGTAGTACGCGGACAATCCATAGGGCAGATACGCAGTATTTT.

This clonotype has a handful of counts. The rearrangement joins TRBV7-2 to TRBJ1-2, with 8 nucleotides matching TRBD1. The germline gives CDR1 SGHTA, CDR2 FQGNSA. V was clipped by 1 base and J by 6 bases; unmatched bases: 7. The CDR3 runs 15 residues. CDR3 sequence: CASSLGHDRGDGYTF. The CDR3, as DNA: TGTGCCAGCAGCTTAGGACACGACAGGGGAGATGGCTACACCTTC.

This clonotype was counted many times. The gene calls are TRBV19 and TRBJ1-1, with a possible D match to TRBD1 (6 bases). The CDR3 is 12 residues long. V shed 5 bases and J shed 5 bases, with 9 bases lying between them. Germline lookup yields CDR1 LNHDA and CDR2 SQIVND (reference sequence). Here the CDR3 reads CASSLQGTEAFF. The CDR3 DNA follows: TGTGCCAGTAGTTTACAGGGAACTGAAGCTTTCTTT.

V gene TRBV6-5 combines with J gene TRBJ2-3; TRBD2 might be the D (6 bases). The CDR3 totals 16 residues. V was clipped by 8 bases and J by 2 bases, with 20 bases between them. From germline, CDR1 is MNHEY and CDR2 SVGAGI. The CDR3 loop reads CASGRAAAGPTDTQYF. In DNA form, the CDR3 reads TGTGCCAGCGGAAGAGCAGCAGCGGGCCCCACAGATACGCAGTATTTT.

There are a few counts of this clonotype. This CDR3 reads CASSTGTGSNQPQHF. The CDR3 DNA sequence: TGTGCCAGCTCCACAGGTACGGGTAGCAATCAGCCCCAGCATTTT. The chain has TRBV9 and TRBJ1-5; possibly TRBD1 for D (5 bases). This CDR3 is built from 15 residues. From germline, CDR1 is SGDLS and CDR2 YYNGEE. With 7 bases removed from V and 0 bases from J, the gap between germline ends came to 14 bases.

This clonotype occurred many times. V usage is TRBV25-1 and J usage is TRBJ2-1, with 9 nucleotides matching TRBD2. CDR1 is MGHDK and CDR2 is SYGVNS in the germline V gene. The CDR3 runs to 14 residues. V trimming: 5 bases; J trimming: 9 bases; junction bases outside the gene matches: 8. CDR3 nucleotides: TGTGCCAGCAGTAACGGCGGGAGGGCCGGTGAGCAGTTCTTC. Protein sequence: CASSNGGRAGEQFF.

Here the CDR3 DNA reads TGTGCCAGCAGTTCCCCGAAGACAGGAGCTGGGGCCAACGTCCTGACTTTC. This sequence encodes CASSSPKTGAGANVLTF. The chain employs TRBV28 and TRBJ2-6; weak D call: TRBD1 (6 bases). This CDR3 has 17 amino acids. Germline lookup yields CDR1 MDHEN and CDR2 SYDVKM. Trimming shortened V by 4 bases and J by 2 bases, and 15 bases separated the two germline ends.

Points on this clonotype: A read error may explain this, as a much larger clone is one base away. This CDR3 is missing its conserved last phenylalanine or tryptophan, likely due to a read error. The rearrangement links TRBV20-1 to TRBJ2-7; D possibly uses TRBD1 or TRBD2 (6 bases each). This CDR3 is 12 amino acids long. Trimming took off 2 bases at V and 6 bases at J, with 11 bases between the two ends. CDR1 is DFQATT, CDR2 SNEGSKA, per germline (reference sequence). The chain's CDR3 is CSARNGGVEQYL. As DNA, the CDR3 is TGCAGTGCTAGAAACGGGGGCGTCGAGCAGTACCTC.

The rearrangement links TRBV29-1 to TRBJ2-1; 8 bases align to TRBD2. Trimming at V came to 7 bases and at J to 5 bases, leaving 4 bases not matched to a gene. The CDR3 runs 12 residues. CDR1 and CDR2 from the germline V gene are SQVTM and ANQGSEA. Here the CDR3 reads CSGELADNEQFF. The CDR3 region has the DNA TGCAGCGGAGAACTAGCGGACAATGAGCAGTTCTTC.

The rearrangement links TRBV20-1 to TRBJ2-7; tentative D call: TRBD1 (6 bases). Germline V gives CDR1 DFQATT, CDR2 SNEGSKA (reference sequence). V shed 0 bases and J shed 3 bases, with 12 bases lying between them. There are 14 residues in the CDR3. The CDR3 DNA sequence: TGCAGTGCTAGAGAATGGGACACCCTCTACGAGCAGTACTTC. Protein: CSAREWDTLYEQYF.

This clonotype has a handful of counts. The chain uses TRBV12-2 and TRBJ1-5. TRBV12-2 is flagged as a pseudogene. This CDR3 is built from 14 residues. The DNA of the CDR3 is TGTGCAAGTCGCCCCCGGAGGGGTAATCAGCCCCAGCATTTT. This sequence encodes CASRPRRGNQPQHF.

This clonotype was counted a few times. The rearrangement joins TRBV7-6 to TRBJ2-7; a weak D match, TRBD2 (5 bases). This CDR3 has 14 residues. From germline, CDR1 is SGHVS and CDR2 FNYEAQ. Trimming shortened V by 5 bases and J by 6 bases, and 17 bases separated the two germline ends. For the CDR3, the DNA is TGTGCCAGCAGCGCCCTACCCGAAGGAGGCGAGCAGTACTTC. It translates to CASSALPEGGEQYF.

This clonotype came up many times. The V and J genes are TRBV7-2 and TRBJ2-5; D remains ambiguous. The CDR3 spans 14 residues. Germline V gives CDR1 SGHTA, CDR2 FQGNSA. V shed 5 bases and J shed 1 base, with 11 bases lying between them. CDR3 sequence reads: CASSPRYSQETQYF. For the CDR3, the DNA is TGTGCCAGCAGCCCCCGGTACAGCCAAGAGACCCAGTACTTC.

The rearrangement joins TRBV5-1 to TRBJ1-1, with D hard to call. The CDR3 consists of 14 residues. The germline V gene encodes CDR1 SGHRS and CDR2 YFSETQ. Trimming removed 0 bases at V and 0 bases at J, with 6 bases between. This chain's CDR3 is CASSLEVLNTEAFF. In nucleotides, the CDR3 is TGCGCCAGCAGCTTGGAAGTTCTGAACACTGAAGCTTTCTTT.

J is TRBJ1-2 and V is TRBV28; TRBD1 is a possible D gene (6 bases). The CDR3 has 13 residues. V lost 2 bases and J lost 5, with 9 bases in between. CDR1 is MDHEN and CDR2 is SYDVKM in the germline V gene. The CDR3 sequence is CASSLRQAYGYTF. For the CDR3, the DNA is TGTGCCAGCAGTTTAAGACAGGCTTATGGCTACACCTTC.

The chain is built from TRBV12-3 or TRBV12-4 and TRBJ1-1; TRBD1 matches at 7 bases. The CDR3 contains 14 residues. V shed 5 bases, J shed 3 bases, and the junction held 6 bases outside the gene matches. The CDR3 region has the DNA TGTGCCAGCAGTATGACAGGGTCGGACACTGAAGCTTTCTTT. Protein: CASSMTGSDTEAFF.